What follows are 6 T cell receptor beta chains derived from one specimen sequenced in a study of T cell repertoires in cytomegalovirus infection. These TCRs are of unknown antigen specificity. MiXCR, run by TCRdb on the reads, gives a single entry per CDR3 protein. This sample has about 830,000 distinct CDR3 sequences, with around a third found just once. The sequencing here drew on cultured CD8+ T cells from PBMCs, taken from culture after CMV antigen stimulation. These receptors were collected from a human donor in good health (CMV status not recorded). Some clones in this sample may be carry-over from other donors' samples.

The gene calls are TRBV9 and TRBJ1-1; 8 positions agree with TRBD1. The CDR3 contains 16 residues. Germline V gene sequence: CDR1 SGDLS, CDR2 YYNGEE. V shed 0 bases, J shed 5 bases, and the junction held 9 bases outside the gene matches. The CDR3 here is CASSVVGRGPGTEAFF. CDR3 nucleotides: TGTGCCAGCAGCGTAGTCGGCAGGGGGCCGGGAACTGAAGCTTTCTTT.

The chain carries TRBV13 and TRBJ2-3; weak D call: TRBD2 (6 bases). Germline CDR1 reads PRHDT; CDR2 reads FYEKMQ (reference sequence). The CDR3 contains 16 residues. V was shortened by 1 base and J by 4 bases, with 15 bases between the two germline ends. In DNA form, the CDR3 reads TGTGCCAGCAGCTTAGATTCCGGGCGGGGACCAGATACGCAGTATTTT. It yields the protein CASSLDSGRGPDTQYF.

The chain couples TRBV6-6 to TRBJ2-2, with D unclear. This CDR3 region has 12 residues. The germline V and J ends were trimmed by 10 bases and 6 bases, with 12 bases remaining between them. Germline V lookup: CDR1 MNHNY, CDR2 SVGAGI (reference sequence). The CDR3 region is CATLSRPGELFF. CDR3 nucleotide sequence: TGTGCCACCCTTTCCCGTCCCGGGGAGCTGTTTTTT.

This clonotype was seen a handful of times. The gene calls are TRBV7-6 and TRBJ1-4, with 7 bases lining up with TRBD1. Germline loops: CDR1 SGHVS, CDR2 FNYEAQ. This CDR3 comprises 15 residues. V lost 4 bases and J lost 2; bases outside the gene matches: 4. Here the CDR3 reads CASSSQGVTNEKLFF. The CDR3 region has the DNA TGTGCCAGCAGCTCCCAGGGGGTGACTAATGAAAAACTGTTTTTT.

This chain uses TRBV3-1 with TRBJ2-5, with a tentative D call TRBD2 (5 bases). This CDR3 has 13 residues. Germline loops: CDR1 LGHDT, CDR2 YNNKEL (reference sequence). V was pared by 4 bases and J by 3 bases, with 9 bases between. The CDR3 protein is CASSPEDKETQYF. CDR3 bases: TGTGCCAGCAGCCCGGAGGATAAAGAGACCCAGTACTTC.

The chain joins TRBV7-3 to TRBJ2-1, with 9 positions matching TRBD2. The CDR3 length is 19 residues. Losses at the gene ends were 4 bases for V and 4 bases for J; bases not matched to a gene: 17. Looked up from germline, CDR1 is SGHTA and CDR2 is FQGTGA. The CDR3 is CASSSADSGGALGYNEQFF. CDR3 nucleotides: TGTGCCAGCAGCTCGGCGGATAGCGGGGGTGCCCTCGGATACAATGAGCAGTTCTTC.